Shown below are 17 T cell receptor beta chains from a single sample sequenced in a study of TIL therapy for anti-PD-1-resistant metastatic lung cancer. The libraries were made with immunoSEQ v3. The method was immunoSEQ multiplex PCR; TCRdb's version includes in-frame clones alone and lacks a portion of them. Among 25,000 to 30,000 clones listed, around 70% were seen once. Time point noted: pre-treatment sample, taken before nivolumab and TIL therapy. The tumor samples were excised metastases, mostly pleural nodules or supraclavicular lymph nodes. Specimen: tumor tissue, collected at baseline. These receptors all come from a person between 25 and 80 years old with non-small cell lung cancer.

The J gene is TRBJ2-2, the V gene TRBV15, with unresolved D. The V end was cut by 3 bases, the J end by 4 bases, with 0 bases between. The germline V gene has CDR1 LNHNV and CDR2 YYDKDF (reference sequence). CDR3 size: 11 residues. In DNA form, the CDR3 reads TGTGCCACCAGCAGCACCGGGGAGCTGTTTTTT. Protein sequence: CATSSTGELFF.

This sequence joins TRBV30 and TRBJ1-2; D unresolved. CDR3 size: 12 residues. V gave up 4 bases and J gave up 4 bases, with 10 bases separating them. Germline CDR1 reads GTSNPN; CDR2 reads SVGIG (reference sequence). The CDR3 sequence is CAWTPRSYGYTF. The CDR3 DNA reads TGTGCCTGGACTCCCCGGTCCTATGGCTACACCTTC.

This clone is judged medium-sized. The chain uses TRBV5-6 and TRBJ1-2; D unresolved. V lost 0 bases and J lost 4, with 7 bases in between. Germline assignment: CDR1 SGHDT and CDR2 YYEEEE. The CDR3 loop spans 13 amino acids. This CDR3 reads CASSLVQLYGYTF. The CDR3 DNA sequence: TGTGCCAGCAGCTTGGTCCAGCTCTATGGCTACACCTTC. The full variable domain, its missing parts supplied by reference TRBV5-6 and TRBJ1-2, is DAGVTQSPTHLIKTRGQQVTLRCSPKSGHDTVSWYQQALGQGPQFIFQYYEEEERQRGNFPDRFSGHQFPNYSSELNVNALLLGDSALYLCASSLVQLYGYTFGSGTRLTVV.

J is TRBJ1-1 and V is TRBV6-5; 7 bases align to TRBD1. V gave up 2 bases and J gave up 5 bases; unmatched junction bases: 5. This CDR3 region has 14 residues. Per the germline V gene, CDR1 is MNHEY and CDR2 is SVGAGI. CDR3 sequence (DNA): TGTGCCAGCAGTTACGGGGAGGGGGCGACTGAAGCTTTCTTT. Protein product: CASSYGEGATEAFF.

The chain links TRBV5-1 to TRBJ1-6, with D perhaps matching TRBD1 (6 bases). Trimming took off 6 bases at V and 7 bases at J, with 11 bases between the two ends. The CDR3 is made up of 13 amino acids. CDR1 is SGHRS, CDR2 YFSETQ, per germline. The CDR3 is CASTAGDNSPLHF. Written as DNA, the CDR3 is TGCGCCAGCACCGCAGGGGACAATTCACCCCTCCACTTT.

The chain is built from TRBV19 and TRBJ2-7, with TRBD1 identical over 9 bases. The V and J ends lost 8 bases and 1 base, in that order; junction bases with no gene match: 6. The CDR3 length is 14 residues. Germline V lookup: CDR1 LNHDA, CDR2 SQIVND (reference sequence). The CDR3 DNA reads TGTGCCAGTTCCGGGACAGGGTTTTCCTACGAGCAGTACTTC. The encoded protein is CASSGTGFSYEQYF. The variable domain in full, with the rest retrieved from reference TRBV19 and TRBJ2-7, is DGGITQSPKYLFRKEGQNVTLSCEQNLNHDAMYWYRQDPGQGLRLIYYSQIVNDFQKGDIAEGYSVSREKKESFPLTVTSAQKNPTAFYLCASSGTGFSYEQYFGPGTRLTVT.

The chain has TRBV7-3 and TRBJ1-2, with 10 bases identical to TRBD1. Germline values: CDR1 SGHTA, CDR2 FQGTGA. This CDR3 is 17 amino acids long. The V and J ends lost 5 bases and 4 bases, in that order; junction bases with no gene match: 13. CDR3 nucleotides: TGTGCCAGCAGCCCACAAAGACAGGGGGCGCAAGCCTATGGCTACACCTTC. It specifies CASSPQRQGAQAYGYTF.

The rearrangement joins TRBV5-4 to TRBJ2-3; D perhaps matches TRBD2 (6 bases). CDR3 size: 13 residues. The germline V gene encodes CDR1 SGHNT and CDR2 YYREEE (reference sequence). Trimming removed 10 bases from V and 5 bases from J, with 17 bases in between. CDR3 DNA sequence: TGTGCCTCAGGCGGGGCAGACCGAGATACGCAGTATTTT. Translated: CASGGADRDTQYF.

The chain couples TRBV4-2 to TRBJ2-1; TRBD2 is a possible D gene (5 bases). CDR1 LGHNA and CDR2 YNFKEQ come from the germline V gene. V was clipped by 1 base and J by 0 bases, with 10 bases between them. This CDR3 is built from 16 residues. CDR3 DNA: TGTGCCAGCAGCCAAGCGGACTGGCTCTCCTACAATGAGCAGTTCTTC. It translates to CASSQADWLSYNEQFF.

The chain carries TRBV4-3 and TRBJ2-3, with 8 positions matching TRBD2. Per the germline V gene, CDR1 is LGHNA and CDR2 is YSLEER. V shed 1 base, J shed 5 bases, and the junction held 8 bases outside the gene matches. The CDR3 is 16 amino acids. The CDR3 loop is CASSQVPSGGIDTQYF. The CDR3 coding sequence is TGCGCCAGCAGCCAAGTACCCAGCGGGGGCATAGATACGCAGTATTTT.

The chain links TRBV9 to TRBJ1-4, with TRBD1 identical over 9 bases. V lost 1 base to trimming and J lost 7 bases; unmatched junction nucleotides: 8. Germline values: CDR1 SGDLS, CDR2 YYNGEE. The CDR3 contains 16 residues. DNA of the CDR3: TGTGCCAGCAGCGTAAGGACGGGACAGGGAGGTGAAAAACTGTTTTTT. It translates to CASSVRTGQGGEKLFF.

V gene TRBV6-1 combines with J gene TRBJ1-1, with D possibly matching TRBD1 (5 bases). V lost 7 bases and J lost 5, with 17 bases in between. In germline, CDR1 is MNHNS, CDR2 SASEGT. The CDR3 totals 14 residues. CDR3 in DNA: TGTGCCAGCACCCTACTTCGGGGGAGGACTGAAGCTTTCTTT. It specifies CASTLLRGRTEAFF.

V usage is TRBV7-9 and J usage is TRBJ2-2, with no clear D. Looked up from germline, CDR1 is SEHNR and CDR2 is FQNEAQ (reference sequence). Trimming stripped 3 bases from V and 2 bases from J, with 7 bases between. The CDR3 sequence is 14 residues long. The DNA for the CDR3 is TGTGCCAGCAGCTTGCAGTTCAACACCGGGGAGCTGTTTTTT. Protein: CASSLQFNTGELFF.

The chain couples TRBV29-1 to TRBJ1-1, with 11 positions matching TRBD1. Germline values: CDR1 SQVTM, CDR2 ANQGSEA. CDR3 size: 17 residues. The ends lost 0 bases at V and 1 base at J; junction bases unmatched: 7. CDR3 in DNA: TGCAGCGTTGAAGAGGGACAGGGGGATTTATGGAACACTGAAGCTTTCTTT. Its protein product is CSVEEGQGDLWNTEAFF.

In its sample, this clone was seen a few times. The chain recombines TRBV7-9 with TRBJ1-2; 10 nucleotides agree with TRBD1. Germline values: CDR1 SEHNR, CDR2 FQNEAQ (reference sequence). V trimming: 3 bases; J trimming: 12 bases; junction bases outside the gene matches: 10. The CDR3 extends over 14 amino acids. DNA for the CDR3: TGTGCCAGCAGCTTCGCCGGGACAGGGGCATTTAACACCTTC. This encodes CASSFAGTGAFNTF.

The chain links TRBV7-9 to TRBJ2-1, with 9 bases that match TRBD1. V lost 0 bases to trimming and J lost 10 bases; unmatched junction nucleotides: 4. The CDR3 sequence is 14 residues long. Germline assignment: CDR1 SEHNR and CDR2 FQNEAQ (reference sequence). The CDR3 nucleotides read TGTGCCAGCAGCTTAGCGGAGACAGGGGGAGAGCAGTTCTTC. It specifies CASSLAETGGEQFF.

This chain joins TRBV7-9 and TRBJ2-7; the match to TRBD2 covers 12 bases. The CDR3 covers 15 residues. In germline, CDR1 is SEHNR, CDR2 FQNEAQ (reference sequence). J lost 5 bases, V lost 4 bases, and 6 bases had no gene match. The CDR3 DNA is TGTGCCAGCAGCTCCCAACTAGCGGGGGGCGACGAGCAGTACTTC. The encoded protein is CASSSQLAGGDEQYF.